This T cell receptor (beta chain) is drawn from a study of blood T cell repertoires in COVID-19. Study-wide background: The analysed material was cDNA or gDNA that came from T cells, B-cell-depleted T cells, or PBMCs.

Germline V gene data show CDR1 as SGHKS and CDR2 as YYEKEE (reference sequence). This CDR3 is 15 amino acids long. Unmatched junction bases numbered 6, after V lost 2 bases and J lost 4 bases. The authors' processing: Estimates of nucleated cell counts were drawn from the amplification of reference gene primers. The method was immunoSEQ multiplex PCR; TCRdb's version includes in-frame clones alone and lacks a portion of them. Clonal size and the V and J genes are those of that table, whereas D and trimming came from the DNA. Of roughly 190,000 clones listed, roughly 80% were seen once; the top ten hold 5.5% to 7.5%.

V and J are TRBV5-5 and TRBJ1-5; 7 positions agree with TRBD1. The specimen sequenced was peripheral blood. This TCR derives from a woman between 40 and 55 years old with acute or convalescent COVID-19. CDR3 residues: CASSFEGGGNQPQHF. The CDR3 DNA follows: TGTGCCAGCAGCTTTGAAGGGGGCGGGAATCAGCCCCAGCATTTT.